These 10 T cell receptor beta chains were sequenced from one sample in a study of shared clonotypes between healthy human individuals. CD45RO-negative, CCR7-positively selected cells formed the naive CD8 fraction, excluding terminally differentiated effector memory CD45RA+ cells. The protocol was immunoSEQ multiplex PCR, while the TCRdb copy is restricted to in-frame clones and leaves out a portion. The sample shows around 1,900,000 clones, roughly 95% of them seen only once. The sample taken for sequencing was naive CD8+ T cells from PBMCs. Receptors were obtained from a man aged 18 to 35 in good health. Some clones in this sample may be carry-over from other donors' samples.

As for this clone: The sample contains more than one DNA sequence encoding this CDR3. The chain recombines TRBV28 with TRBJ1-3; no reliable D call. Germline lookup yields CDR1 MDHEN and CDR2 SYDVKM. This CDR3 has 15 amino acids. Trimming took 3 bases from V and 0 from J, leaving 9 bases between them. The CDR3 nucleotides are TGTGCCAGCAGTTTGGGCCAGAGCTCTGGAAACACCATATATTTT. It specifies CASSLGQSSGNTIYF.

J is TRBJ2-3 and V is TRBV5-1; TRBD2 agrees at 13 bases. CDR3 size: 19 residues. From germline, CDR1 is SGHRS and CDR2 YFSETQ. The V segment lost 3 bases and the J segment 2 bases; nucleotides outside the gene matches: 12. CDR3 nucleotides: TGCGCCAGCAGCTCGGCCGGGACTAGCGGGGAGGCCCTCACAGATACGCAGTATTTT. It specifies CASSSAGTSGEALTDTQYF.

J is TRBJ2-3 and V is TRBV9; D gene unclear. The CDR3 is 15 amino acids. Germline-derived CDR1 and CDR2 are SGDLS and YYNGEE. V was shortened by 1 base and J by 6 bases, with 15 bases between the two germline ends. In DNA form, the CDR3 reads TGTGCCAGCAGCGTAATGGCGGTTAGTGGGGATACGCAGTATTTT. Residues: CASSVMAVSGDTQYF. Based on the CDR3 plus reference TRBV9 and TRBJ2-3, the full variable domain is DSGVTQTPKHLITATGQRVTLRCSPRSGDLSVYWYQQSLDQGLQFLIQYYNGEERAKGNILERFSAQQFPDLHSELNLSSLELGDSALYFCASSVMAVSGDTQYFGPGTRLTVL.

The J gene is TRBJ2-1, the V gene TRBV29-1; D remains unclear. Looked up from germline, CDR1 is SQVTM and CDR2 is ANQGSEA. The CDR3 is 15 residues long. The V end was cut by 6 bases, the J end by 0 bases, with 15 bases between. The CDR3 reads CSVIGWAISYNEQFF. The CDR3, as DNA: TGCAGCGTCATCGGGTGGGCAATCTCCTACAATGAGCAGTTCTTC.

V and J are TRBV2 and TRBJ2-7, with D hard to call. Germline V CDR1 and CDR2: SNHLY, FYNNEI. The CDR3 has 14 amino acids. V dropped 0 bases and J dropped 5 bases, with 11 bases sitting between them. The CDR3: CASSEAWTPDEQYF. The CDR3 nucleotides read TGTGCCAGCAGTGAAGCTTGGACCCCGGACGAGCAGTACTTC. The full variable domain, its missing parts supplied by reference TRBV2 and TRBJ2-7, is EPEVTQTPSHQVTQMGQEVILRCVPISNHLYFYWYRQILGQKVEFLVSFYNNEISEKSEIFDDQFSVERPDGSNFTLKIRSTKLEDSAMYFCASSEAWTPDEQYFGPGTRLTVT.

This chain uses TRBV6-4 with TRBJ2-1; D is perhaps TRBD1 or TRBD2 (5 bases each). The V and J ends lost 5 bases and 6 bases respectively, with 26 bases between them. CDR1 MRHNA and CDR2 SNTAGT come from the germline V gene. CDR3 length equals 18 residues. The CDR3 DNA reads TGTGCCAGCAGTCCTTCGCTTCTGCCCGGGTTGGGGGTCAATGAGCAGTTCTTC. It is translated as CASSPSLLPGLGVNEQFF.

The gene calls are TRBV6-1 and TRBJ2-7; the D gene is possibly TRBD1 (5 bases). Trimming took 10 bases from V and 0 from J, leaving 13 bases between them. This CDR3 region has 13 residues. CDR1 MNHNS and CDR2 SASEGT come from the germline V gene. The CDR3 loop is CATDSDPSYEQYF. Written as DNA, the CDR3 is TGTGCCACAGACAGCGACCCCTCCTACGAGCAGTACTTC.

On this clone itself: The same CDR3 also results from other DNA sequences found in this sample. V and J are TRBV7-9 and TRBJ1-1; 7 bases align to TRBD1. The CDR3 runs to 13 residues. The V segment lost 5 bases and the J segment 1 base; nucleotides outside the gene matches: 1. CDR1 is SEHNR, CDR2 FQNEAQ, per germline (reference sequence). As DNA, the CDR3 is TGTGCCAGCAGCAGGGACAGGAACACTGAAGCTTTCTTT. Amino acid sequence: CASSRDRNTEAFF.

The chain combines TRBV9 with TRBJ1-2; 9 nucleotides align to TRBD1. V lost 3 bases and J lost 7; bases outside the gene matches: 7. CDR1 SGDLS and CDR2 YYNGEE come from the germline V gene. This CDR3 spans 14 amino acids. In nucleotides, the CDR3 is TGTGCCAGCAGCGAAACAGGGGGCGCGGGTGGCTACACCTTC. Translating gives CASSETGGAGGYTF. Filled out from reference TRBV9 and TRBJ1-2, the complete variable domain reads DSGVTQTPKHLITATGQRVTLRCSPRSGDLSVYWYQQSLDQGLQFLIQYYNGEERAKGNILERFSAQQFPDLHSELNLSSLELGDSALYFCASSETGGAGGYTFGSGTRLTVV.

The V gene is TRBV27, the J gene TRBJ1-2; 8 bases fit TRBD1. The CDR3 length is 13 residues. CDR1 MNHEY and CDR2 SMNVEV come from the germline V gene (reference sequence). The junction had 3 bases not matched to a gene; V was cut back by 6 bases and J by 3 bases. The CDR3 DNA is TGTGCCAGCAGAGACAGGGGATACTATGGCTACACCTTC. Translating gives CASRDRGYYGYTF.